The 19 T cell receptor beta chains below were found in one sample sequenced in a study of Ad26.COV2.S vaccination and SARS-CoV-2 variants (TCRdb year 2021). The library relied on the immunoSEQ multiplex PCR assay. TCRdb provides this immuneACCESS table in a form limited to in-frame rearrangements. Some clones are lacking; in checked studies, under half of them reflect an unresolved V gene, and why the rest are absent is not known. The sample yields about 440,000 clones; 90% were counted once. Jointly, the top ten make up under 4.5% of the sample. The treatment or condition tag for this specimen amounts to: 19 received Ad26.COV2.S at low or high dose, single or two shots; several received placebo; per-sample allocation not given. Repertoires of vaccine and placebo recipients were sequenced from samples taken on day 63 after the first injection. Sequencing was performed on peripheral blood, taken in a trial of Ad26.COV2.S vaccine versus placebo. Receptor source: a person between 18 and 65 years old who received the Ad26.COV2.S COVID-19 vaccine or a placebo.

The CDR3 spells CASSARTTNTGELFF. The CDR3 nucleotides are TGTGCCAGCAGCGCCCGGACGACGAACACCGGGGAGCTGTTTTTT. V gene TRBV9 combines with J gene TRBJ2-2; D unclear. This CDR3 spans 15 amino acids. CDR1 SGDLS and CDR2 YYNGEE come from the germline V gene. Trimming pared 3 bases from V and 0 bases from J, leaving 9 bases between.

The rearrangement links TRBV5-1 to TRBJ2-1, with a weak D call TRBD2 (6 bases). The CDR3 consists of 17 residues. CDR1 and CDR2 (germline): SGHRS, YFSETQ. Trimming pared 0 bases from V and 0 bases from J, leaving 13 bases between. CDR3: CASSLDPLANSYNEQFF. The CDR3 DNA sequence: TGCGCCAGCAGCTTGGACCCTCTAGCGAACTCCTACAATGAGCAGTTCTTC. The full variable domain, rest sourced from reference TRBV5-1 and TRBJ2-1, is KAGVTQTPRYLIKTRGQQVTLSCSPISGHRSVSWYQQTPGQGLQFLFEYFSETQRNKGNFPGRFSGRQFSNSRSEMNVSTLELGDSALYLCASSLDPLANSYNEQFFGPGTRLTVL.

The V gene is TRBV9, the J gene TRBJ1-4, with 9 nucleotides matching TRBD1. Germline V gene lookup returns CDR1 SGDLS and CDR2 YYNGEE. The V and J ends lost 4 bases and 5 bases, in that order; junction bases with no gene match: 3. This CDR3 region has 14 residues. The CDR3 reads CASSPGTGNEKLFF. CDR3 bases: TGTGCCAGCAGCCCGGGGACAGGGAATGAAAAACTGTTTTTT.

V usage is TRBV7-9 and J usage is TRBJ2-7; TRBD1 might be the D (5 bases). CDR3 length: 14 residues. Trimming pared 1 base from V and 5 bases from J, leaving 12 bases between. From germline, CDR1 is SEHNR and CDR2 FQNEAQ (reference sequence). The CDR3 region has the DNA TGTGCCAGCAGCTTAGAATCTGGGGCGGACGAGCAGTACTTC. Translated, it gives CASSLESGADEQYF.

V is TRBV28 and J is TRBJ2-1; D is unclear. The CDR3 is 13 amino acids. Germline CDR1 MDHEN, CDR2 SYDVKM. Trimming stripped 4 bases from V and 7 bases from J, with 11 bases between. In DNA, the CDR3 is TGTGCCAGCAGTTCAAACCTAGGAAATGAGCAGTTCTTC. Its translation is CASSSNLGNEQFF.

The chain couples TRBV3-1 (or the pseudogene TRBV3-2) to TRBJ2-1, with 12 bases matching TRBD2. With V trimmed by 4 bases and J by 8 bases, 6 bases remained unmatched. The CDR3 consists of 15 residues. CDR1 is LGHDT and CDR2 is YNNKEL in the germline V gene (reference sequence). As DNA, the CDR3 is TGTGCCAGCAGCCCCCGACTAGCGGGAGCAGATGAGCAGTTCTTC. This sequence encodes CASSPRLAGADEQFF.

The chain couples TRBV7-9 to TRBJ2-7, with D perhaps TRBD1 (6 bases). Trimming left V 1 base short and J 3 bases short, with 13 bases between. CDR3 length equals 15 residues. The germline gives CDR1 SEHNR, CDR2 FQNEAQ (reference sequence). CDR3 amino acids: CASSLVQGRIYEQYF. CDR3 in DNA: TGTGCCAGCAGCTTAGTACAGGGTAGGATCTACGAGCAGTACTTC.

The CDR3 DNA is TGTGCCAGCACCTCCTTGGGGCTTGAGGAGACCCAGTACTTC. Amino acids: CASTSLGLEETQYF. V is TRBV7-9 and J is TRBJ2-5, with D possibly TRBD1 on 5 matching bases. CDR1 and CDR2 from the germline V gene are SEHNR and FQNEAQ (reference sequence). Deletions cut 7 bases from V and 5 bases from J, with 17 bases between. The CDR3 length is 14 residues.

In regard to this clone: This specimen includes other DNA sequences encoding the same CDR3. The CDR3 nucleotides read TGTGCCAGCAGCGTAGGGACAGGGCAAGAGACCCAGTACTTC. It translates to CASSVGTGQETQYF. V and J are TRBV9 and TRBJ2-5; 8 nucleotides match TRBD1. The V segment lost 0 bases and the J segment 2 bases; nucleotides outside the gene matches: 0. Per germline, CDR1 SGDLS and CDR2 YYNGEE. The CDR3 totals 14 residues. Complete variable domain (other parts from reference TRBV9 and TRBJ2-5): DSGVTQTPKHLITATGQRVTLRCSPRSGDLSVYWYQQSLDQGLQFLIQYYNGEERAKGNILERFSAQQFPDLHSELNLSSLELGDSALYFCASSVGTGQETQYFGPGTRLLVL.

The J gene is TRBJ1-2, the V gene TRBV6-5; TRBD1 aligns across 8 bases. The CDR3 is made up of 13 amino acids. The J segment lost 3 bases and the V segment lost 6 bases, leaving 3 bases of the junction unmatched. Looked up from germline, CDR1 is MNHEY and CDR2 is SVGAGI. The CDR3: CASSLTGDYGYTF. The CDR3 bases are TGTGCCAGCAGCTTGACAGGGGACTATGGCTACACCTTC.

In this sample, this clone turned up a few times. This chain connects TRBV19 to TRBJ1-5; 7 positions match TRBD1. This CDR3 is built from 13 residues. CDR1 is LNHDA and CDR2 is SQIVND in the germline V gene (reference sequence). V was pared by 7 bases and J by 7 bases, with 7 bases of the junction left unmatched. The CDR3 loop reads CASTQGGRQPQHF. The CDR3 coding sequence is TGTGCCAGTACTCAGGGGGGCCGGCAGCCCCAGCATTTT.

The chain joins TRBV19 to TRBJ2-5; 12 positions agree with TRBD2. V shed 5 bases, J shed 5 bases, and the junction held 9 bases outside the gene matches. The CDR3 length is 16 residues. CDR1 and CDR2 (germline): LNHDA, SQIVND (reference sequence). CDR3 protein: CASSWFLAGGDETQYF. The CDR3 bases are TGTGCCAGTAGTTGGTTCCTAGCGGGAGGGGACGAGACCCAGTACTTC.

On this clone itself: Other nucleotide sequences in the sample specify the same CDR3. The rearrangement links TRBV3-1 (or the pseudogene TRBV3-2) to TRBJ2-3; possibly TRBD1 or TRBD2 for D (6 bases each). The CDR3 loop spans 14 amino acids. Trimming took off 0 bases at V and 3 bases at J, with 7 bases between the two ends. Per germline, CDR1 LGHDT and CDR2 YNNKEL (reference sequence). The CDR3 loop reads CASSQEGGTDTQYF. The CDR3 DNA is TGTGCCAGCAGCCAAGAAGGGGGGACAGATACGCAGTATTTT.

This chain links TRBV7-6 with TRBJ2-5; D remains unclear. The CDR3 length is 13 residues. Germline V gene lookup returns CDR1 SGHVS and CDR2 FNYEAQ. V lost 1 base to trimming and J lost 5 bases, with 8 bases between them. The CDR3 region has the DNA TGTGCCAGCAGCTTAGGCTTTTTGGAGACCCAGTACTTC. It encodes CASSLGFLETQYF.

This chain joins TRBV18 and TRBJ1-1; D is ambiguous. CDR3 length equals 12 residues. Looked up from germline, CDR1 is KGHSH and CDR2 is LQKENI. Trimming removed 1 base at V and 1 base at J, with 1 base between. The CDR3 coding sequence is TGTGCCAGCTCACCACAGAACACTGAAGCTTTCTTT. Translating it yields CASSPQNTEAFF.

This clone was seen a single time. The chain links TRBV5-1 to TRBJ1-6; 11 bases agree with TRBD1. CDR1 SGHRS and CDR2 YFSETQ come from the germline V gene. Unmatched junction bases numbered 2, after V lost 2 bases and J lost 7 bases. The CDR3 sequence is 15 residues long. The CDR3 DNA follows: TGCGCCAGCAGCTTTGGACAGGGGGCGAATTCACCCCTCCACTTT. It codes for CASSFGQGANSPLHF.

The chain recombines TRBV7-3 with TRBJ1-1; D is unresolved. The germline V gene encodes CDR1 SGHTA and CDR2 FQGTGA. This CDR3 contains 13 residues. V lost 5 bases, J lost 0 bases, and 7 bases lay in between. The CDR3 is CASSPTVNTEAFF. In DNA form, the CDR3 reads TGTGCCAGCAGCCCAACAGTGAACACTGAAGCTTTCTTT.

With regard to this clone: The sample has other DNA sequences that encode this CDR3 too. The rearrangement uses TRBV15 and TRBJ1-4; D remains ambiguous. CDR1 and CDR2 (germline): LNHNV, YYDKDF (reference sequence). V lost 0 bases, J lost 7 bases, and 6 bases lay in between. The CDR3 length is 13 residues. CDR3 protein: CATSRDRSEKLFF. CDR3 nucleotide sequence: TGTGCCACCAGCAGAGATCGTAGTGAAAAACTGTTTTTT.

The chain is built from TRBV21-1 and TRBJ2-1. TRBV21-1 is assigned pseudogene status. This CDR3 is built from 16 residues. The chain's CDR3 is CASGVAGGHRYNEQFF. CDR3 nucleotides: TGTGCCAGCGGGGTGGCTGGGGGGCATCGATACAATGAGCAGTTCTTC.